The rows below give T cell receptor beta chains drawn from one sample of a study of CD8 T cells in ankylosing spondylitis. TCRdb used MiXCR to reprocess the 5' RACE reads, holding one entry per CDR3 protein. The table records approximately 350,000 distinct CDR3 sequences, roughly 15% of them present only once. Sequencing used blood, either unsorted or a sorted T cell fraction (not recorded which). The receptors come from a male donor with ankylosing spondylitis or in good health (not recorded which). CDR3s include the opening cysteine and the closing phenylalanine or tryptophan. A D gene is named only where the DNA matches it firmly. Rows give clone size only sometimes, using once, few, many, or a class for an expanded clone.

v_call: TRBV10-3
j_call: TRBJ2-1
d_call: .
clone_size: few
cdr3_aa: CAISESALDEQFF
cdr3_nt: TGTGCCATCAGTGAGTCAGCGTTGGATGAGCAGTTCTTC

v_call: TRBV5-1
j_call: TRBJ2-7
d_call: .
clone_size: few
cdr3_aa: CASSLASGYEQYF
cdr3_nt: TGCGCCAGCAGCTTGGCTTCGGGGTACGAGCAGTACTTC

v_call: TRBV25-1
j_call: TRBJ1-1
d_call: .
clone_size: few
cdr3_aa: CASSVSGMNTEAFF
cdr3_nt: TGTGCCAGCAGTGTCTCCGGGATGAACACTGAAGCTTTCTTT

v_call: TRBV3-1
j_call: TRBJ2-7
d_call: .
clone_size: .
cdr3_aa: CASSPVVNSYEQYF
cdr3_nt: TGTGCCAGCAGCCCAGTAGTCAACTCCTACGAGCAGTACTTC

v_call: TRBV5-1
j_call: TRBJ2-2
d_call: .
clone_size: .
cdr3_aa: CASSSPGLSTGELFF
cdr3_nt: TGCGCCAGCAGTTCCCCGGGACTTTCCACCGGGGAGCTGTTTTTT

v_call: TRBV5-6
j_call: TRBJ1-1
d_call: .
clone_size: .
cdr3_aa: CASSLRLSNTEAFF
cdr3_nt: TGTGCCAGCAGCTTGCGACTTTCTAACACTGAAGCTTTCTTT

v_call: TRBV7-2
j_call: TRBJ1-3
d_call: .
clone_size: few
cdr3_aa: CASSPGFSGNTIYF
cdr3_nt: TGTGCCAGCAGCCCAGGCTTCTCTGGAAACACCATATATTTT

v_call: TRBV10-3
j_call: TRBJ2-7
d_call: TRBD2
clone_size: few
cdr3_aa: CAISRDYGTGGTSGSTEQYF
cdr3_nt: TGTGCCATCAGTCGAGACTATGGGACAGGGGGGACTAGCGGGAGTACCGAGCAGTACTTC

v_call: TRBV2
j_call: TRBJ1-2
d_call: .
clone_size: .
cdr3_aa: CASSPVGQANYGYTF
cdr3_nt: TGTGCCAGCAGTCCAGTGGGTCAAGCTAACTATGGCTACACCTTC

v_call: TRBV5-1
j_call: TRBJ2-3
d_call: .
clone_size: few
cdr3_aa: CASSLAWASTDTQYF
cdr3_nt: TGCGCCAGCAGCTTGGCCTGGGCTAGCACAGATACGCAGTATTTT

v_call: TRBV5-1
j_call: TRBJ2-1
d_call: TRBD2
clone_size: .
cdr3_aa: CASSLTSGGPTEQFF
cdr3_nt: TGCGCCAGCAGCTTGACTAGCGGGGGCCCCACTGAGCAGTTCTTC

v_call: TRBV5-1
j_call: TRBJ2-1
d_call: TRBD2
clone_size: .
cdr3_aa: CASSPTGTSGSSEQFF
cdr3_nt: TGCGCCAGCAGCCCCACCGGGACTAGCGGGAGCAGTGAGCAGTTCTTC

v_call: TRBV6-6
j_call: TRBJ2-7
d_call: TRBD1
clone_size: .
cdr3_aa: CASSYKDRAEQYF
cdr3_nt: TGTGCCAGCAGTTACAAGGACAGGGCCGAGCAGTACTTC

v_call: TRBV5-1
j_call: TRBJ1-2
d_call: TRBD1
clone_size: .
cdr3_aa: CASAADRGSGYTF
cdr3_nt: TGCGCCAGCGCCGCCGACAGGGGTAGCGGCTACACCTTC

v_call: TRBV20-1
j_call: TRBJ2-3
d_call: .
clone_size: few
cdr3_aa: CSVGGLGDTQYF
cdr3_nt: TGCAGTGTGGGGGGGCTTGGAGATACGCAGTATTTT

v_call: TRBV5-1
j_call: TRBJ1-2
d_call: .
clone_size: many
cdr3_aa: CASSLVGREENGYTF
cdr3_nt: TGCGCCAGCAGCTTGGTGGGCAGGGAGGAGAACGGCTACACCTTC

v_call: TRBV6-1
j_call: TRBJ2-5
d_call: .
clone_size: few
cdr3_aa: CASSGRIQETQYF
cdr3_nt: TGTGCCAGCAGTGGACGTATACAAGAGACCCAGTACTTC

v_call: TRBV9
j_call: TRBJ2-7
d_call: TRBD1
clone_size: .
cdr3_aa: CASSVTQGTHEQYF
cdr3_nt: TGTGCCAGCAGCGTAACACAGGGGACCCACGAGCAGTACTTC

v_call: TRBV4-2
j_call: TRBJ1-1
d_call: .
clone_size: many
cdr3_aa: CASSQAPPIAFF
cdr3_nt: TGTGCCAGCAGCCAAGCCCCCCCGATAGCTTTCTTT

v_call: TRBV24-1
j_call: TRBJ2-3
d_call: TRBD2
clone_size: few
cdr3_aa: CATESGGQGTDTQYF
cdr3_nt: TGTGCCACCGAGAGCGGGGGCCAAGGGACAGATACGCAGTATTTT

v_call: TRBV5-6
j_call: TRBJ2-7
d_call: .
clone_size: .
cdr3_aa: CASSLSNYEQYF
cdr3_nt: TGTGCCAGCAGCTTGTCTAACTACGAGCAGTACTTC

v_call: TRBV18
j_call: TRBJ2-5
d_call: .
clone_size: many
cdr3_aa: CASSPGSQETQYF
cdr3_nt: TGCGCCAGCAGCCCGGGAAGTCAAGAGACCCAGTACTTC

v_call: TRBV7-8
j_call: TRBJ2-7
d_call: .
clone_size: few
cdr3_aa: CASSSLEPTSGDYEQYF
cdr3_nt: TGTGCCAGCAGCTCCCTAGAGCCGACCTCAGGGGACTACGAGCAGTACTTC

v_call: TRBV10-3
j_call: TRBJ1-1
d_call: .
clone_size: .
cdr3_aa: CAIRPGPNTEAFF
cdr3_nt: TGTGCCATCAGGCCGGGCCCCAACACTGAAGCTTTCTTT

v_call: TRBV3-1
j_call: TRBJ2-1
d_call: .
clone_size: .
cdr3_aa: CASSPPAKSSYNEQFF
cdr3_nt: TGTGCCAGCAGCCCCCCAGCCAAGAGCTCCTACAATGAGCAGTTCTTC

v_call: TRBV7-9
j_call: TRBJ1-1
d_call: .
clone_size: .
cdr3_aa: CASSSGSLGGAFF
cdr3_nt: TGTGCCAGCAGCTCAGGATCTCTGGGGGGTGCTTTCTTT

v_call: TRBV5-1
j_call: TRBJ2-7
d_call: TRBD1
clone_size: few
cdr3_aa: CASSLGRDREVVTFRYEQYF
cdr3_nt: TGCGCCAGCAGCTTGGGCCGGGACAGGGAAGTTGTGACTTTTAGGTACGAGCAGTACTTC

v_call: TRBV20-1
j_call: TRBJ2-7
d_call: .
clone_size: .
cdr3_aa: CSAIWGETSYEQYF
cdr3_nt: TGCAGTGCCATCTGGGGGGAAACCTCCTACGAGCAGTACTTC

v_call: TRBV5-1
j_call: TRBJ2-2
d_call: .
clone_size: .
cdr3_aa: CASSLGRGNTGELFF
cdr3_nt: TGCGCCAGCAGCTTGGGAAGGGGAAACACCGGGGAGCTGTTTTTT

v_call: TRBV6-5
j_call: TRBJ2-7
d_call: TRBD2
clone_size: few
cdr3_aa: CASSYSRGRIYEQYF
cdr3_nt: TGTGCCAGCAGTTACTCACGCGGGAGAATCTACGAGCAGTACTTC

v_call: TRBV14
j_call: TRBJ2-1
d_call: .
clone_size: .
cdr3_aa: CASSQGTRLEQFF
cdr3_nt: TGTGCCAGCAGCCAAGGTACTAGGCTCGAGCAGTTCTTC

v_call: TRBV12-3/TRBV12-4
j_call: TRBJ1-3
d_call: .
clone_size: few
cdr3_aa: CASVTFLGTLSGNTIYF
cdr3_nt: TGTGCCAGCGTAACTTTTCTGGGAACTCTCTCTGGAAACACCATATATTTT

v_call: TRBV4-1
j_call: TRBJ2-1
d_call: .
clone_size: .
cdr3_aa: CASSPWGGLYNEQFF
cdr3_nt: TGCGCCAGCAGCCCCTGGGGGGGCCTATACAATGAGCAGTTCTTC

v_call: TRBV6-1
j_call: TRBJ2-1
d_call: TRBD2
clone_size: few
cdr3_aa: CASSLGLAGTPQGEQFF
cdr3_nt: TGTGCCAGCAGCCTCGGACTAGCGGGGACTCCTCAGGGCGAGCAGTTCTTC

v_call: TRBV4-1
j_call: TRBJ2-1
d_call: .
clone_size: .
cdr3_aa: CASSQGGLGGFSYNEQFF
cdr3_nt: TGCGCCAGCAGCCAAGGGGGCTTGGGCGGGTTCTCCTACAATGAGCAGTTCTTC

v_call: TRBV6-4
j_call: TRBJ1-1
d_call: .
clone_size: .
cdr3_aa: CASSRVPNTEAFF
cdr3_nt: TGTGCCAGCAGTCGGGTCCCGAACACTGAAGCTTTCTTT

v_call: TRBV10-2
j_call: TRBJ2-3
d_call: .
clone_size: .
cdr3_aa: CASSESRASGTDTQYF
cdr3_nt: TGCGCCAGCAGTGAGTCGAGGGCTAGCGGCACAGATACGCAGTATTTT